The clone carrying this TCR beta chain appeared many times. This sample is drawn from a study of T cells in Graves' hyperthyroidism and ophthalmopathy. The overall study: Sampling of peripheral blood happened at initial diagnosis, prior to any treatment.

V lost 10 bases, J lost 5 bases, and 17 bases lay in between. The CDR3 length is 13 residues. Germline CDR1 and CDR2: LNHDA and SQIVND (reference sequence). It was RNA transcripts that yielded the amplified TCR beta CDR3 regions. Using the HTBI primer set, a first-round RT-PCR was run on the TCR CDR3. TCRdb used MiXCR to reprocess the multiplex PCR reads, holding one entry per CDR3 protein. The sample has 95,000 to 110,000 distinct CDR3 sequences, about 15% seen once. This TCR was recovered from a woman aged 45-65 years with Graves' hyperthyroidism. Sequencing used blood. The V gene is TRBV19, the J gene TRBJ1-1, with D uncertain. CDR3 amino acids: CATKRGRETEAFF. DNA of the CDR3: TGTGCCACCAAGAGAGGTCGGGAAACTGAAGCTTTCTTT.